This T cell receptor beta chain was recorded in a study of brain metastases from non-small cell lung cancer. The study, taken as a whole, reports: TCR repertoires overlapped largely between brain metastases and matched primaries.

The germline V gene encodes CDR1 MNHEY and CDR2 SVGEGT. The V and J ends lost 2 bases and 5 bases respectively, with 16 bases between them. The CDR3 sequence is 16 residues long. Method: immunoSEQ multiplex PCR; TCRdb's copy keeps in-frame clones and lacks some. The table shows around 3,100 clones, with about 78% occurring only once. Concerning this clone: What it binds is not known.

Sequenced: primary lung tumor tissue. V and J are TRBV6-2 or TRBV6-3 and TRBJ1-5; D call uncertain. The sequence derives from a donor at least 40 years old with non-small cell lung cancer. The CDR3 sequence: CASSYKWGIPHQPQHF. CDR3 DNA sequence: TGTGCCAGCAGTTACAAGTGGGGTATACCCCATCAGCCCCAGCATTTT.